These T cell receptor beta chains were read from a single sample in a study of breast tumors, draining lymph nodes, adjacent tissues. TCRdb re-derived calls from the multiplex PCR reads in MiXCR, one entry per CDR3 protein. The sample shows about 15,000 distinct CDR3 sequences, 55% of them seen only once. Sequenced sample: tumor-adjacent breast tissue. The source of these receptors is a female donor with breast cancer. Some clones in this sample may be carry-over from other donors' samples. Both conserved end residues are part of each CDR3. The D gene is left open where the match is weak.

TRBJ2-2	TRBV6-6	TRBD1	CASSYSGQGAGTGELFF
TRBJ2-1	TRBV7-9	TRBD2	CASSLRSGTSRENEQFF
TRBJ2-1	TRBV27	TRBD2	CASSLRTSGRANEQFF
TRBJ2-1	TRBV7-2	TRBD1	CASSPGGPGRVNEQFF
TRBJ2-7	TRBV10-3	TRBD1	CAISEPGTENYEQYF
TRBJ2-3	TRBV10-1	TRBD2	CASSLAGKDTQYF
TRBJ1-6	TRBV7-9	.	CASSPLGVRGFPPHF
TRBJ1-5	TRBV24-1	.	CATSDWGGPRHF
TRBJ2-7	TRBV7-2	TRBD2	CASSLGGGRENYEQYF
TRBJ2-1	TRBV24-1	TRBD1	CATFRQGDRQFF
TRBJ1-2	TRBV27	.	CASGKVRGTSYGYTF
TRBJ2-3	TRBV11-2	TRBD2	CASSLKTSGGTDTQYF
TRBJ1-2	TRBV20-1	.	CSATGGSGYTF
TRBJ1-2	TRBV6-5	TRBD1	CASSTQGGSNYGYTF
TRBJ1-2	TRBV11-3	TRBD1	CASSFSTSGTGTNYGYTF
TRBJ2-1	TRBV6-4	.	CASSQGDYNEQFF
TRBJ2-7	TRBV5-1	TRBD2	CASTSGGARYEQYF
TRBJ2-7	TRBV10-2	TRBD1	CASSESPPRGRSYEQYF
TRBJ2-1	TRBV6-6	TRBD2	CASNYLGGGGSSYNEQFF
TRBJ1-4	TRBV6-2/TRBV6-3	TRBD1	CASRYDRAEKLFF
TRBJ2-1	TRBV6-5	.	CASSPGTFYNEQFF
TRBJ2-1	TRBV7-9	.	CASSWSSGYEQFF
TRBJ2-7	TRBV7-9	TRBD1	CASRQGTYEQYF
TRBJ2-5	TRBV5-1	TRBD2	CASKETSGGAPQETQYF